Below, 31 T cell receptor beta chains from the same sample are listed, as sequenced in a study of T cells in women clearing cervical HPV infection. Assay used: immunoSEQ multiplex PCR; TCRdb lists only in-frame clones, some missing. The clone table shows around 39,000 clones, with the ten largest holding under 8.5%. Source material: blood buffy coat. These receptors were collected from a woman between 18 and 69 years old with a cervical HPV16 infection that either progressed to CIN3+ or cleared (not recorded which).

For this clone: The read ends 3 residues early relative to the CDR3; the germline J gene fills the gap. V gene TRBV30 combines with J gene TRBJ2-2; D may be TRBD1 (5 bases). This CDR3 contains 15 residues. CDR1 is GTSNPN, CDR2 SVGIG, per germline (reference sequence). The CDR3 DNA, read in part, is TGTGCCTGGAGTTTGGGGTTCTCTGGGGCCAACGTG. Translated: CAWSLGFSGANV. The entire CDR3 sequence reads CAWSLGFSGANVLFF.

In regard to this clone: The read falls 3 residues short of the CDR3 end, and the missing part is taken from the germline J gene. This chain links TRBV18 with TRBJ1-1; D perhaps matches TRBD1 (6 bases). CDR3 length: 15 amino acids. V gave up 2 bases and J gave up 0 bases, with 10 bases separating them. Germline V CDR1 and CDR2: KGHSH, LQKENI. The sequenced CDR3 bases are TGTGCCAGCTCACCAATCGGACAGATGAACACTGAA. As protein: CASSPIGQMNTE. The whole CDR3 reads CASSPIGQMNTEAFF.

Regarding this clone: The read ends 3 residues shy of where the CDR3 ends; the end is completed using the germline J gene. This chain links TRBV19 with TRBJ2-1, with D perhaps TRBD1 or TRBD2 (7 bases each). Germline CDR1 LNHDA, CDR2 SQIVND (reference sequence). V lost 4 bases to trimming and J lost 4 bases, with 14 bases between them. CDR3 length equals 15 residues. The CDR3 protein is CASSKGRGHYNEQFF. Incomplete CDR3 DNA: TGTGCCAGTAGTAAGGGGAGGGGGCATTACAATGAG. Supplemented by reference TRBV19 and TRBJ2-1, the full variable domain reads DGGITQSPKYLFRKEGQNVTLSCEQNLNHDAMYWYRQDPGQGLRLIYYSQIVNDFQKGDIAEGYSVSREKKESFPLTVTSAQKNPTAFYLCASSKGRGHYNEQFFGPGTRLTVL.

About this clone itself: The missing CDR3 end, 3 residues past where the read stops, is filled in from the germline J gene. The chain employs TRBV6-2 or TRBV6-3 and TRBJ1-1; TRBD1 might be the D (5 bases). Germline CDR1 reads MNHEY; CDR2 reads SVGEGT. V was clipped by 0 bases and J by 4 bases, with 9 bases between them. The CDR3 consists of 14 residues. The CDR3 region is CASSYSGGGTEAFF. The covered CDR3 bases are TGTGCCAGCAGTTACTCCGGGGGGGGCACTGAA.

With respect to this clone: The observed sequence ends 3 residues before the CDR3 terminus, with the missing tail filled in from the germline J gene. The genes are TRBV5-4 and TRBJ1-3, with 7 bases matching TRBD1. Per germline, CDR1 SGHNT and CDR2 YYREEE (reference sequence). CDR3 length: 15 residues. V shed 3 bases, J shed 0 bases, and the junction held 3 bases outside the gene matches. CDR3 sequence reads: CASSYRGLSGNTIYF. The part of the CDR3 DNA that was read is TGTGCCAGCAGCTACAGGGGACTCTCTGGAAACACC. The full variable domain, rest sourced from reference TRBV5-4 and TRBJ1-3, is ETGVTQSPTHLIKTRGQQVTLRCSSQSGHNTVSWYQQALGQGPQFIFQYYREEENGRGNFPPRFSGLQFPNYSSELNVNALELDDSALYLCASSYRGLSGNTIYFGEGSWLTVV.

The CDR3 spells CASSHRGTEAFF. Incomplete CDR3 DNA: TGTGCCAGTAGCCACAGGGGCACTGAA. The chain links TRBV19 to TRBJ1-1; 7 bases map to TRBD1. The CDR3 goes on 3 residues after the read ends, and that part is filled in from the germline J gene. Germline loops: CDR1 LNHDA, CDR2 SQIVND (reference sequence). J was trimmed by 4 bases and V by 6 bases; bases with no gene match: 2. The CDR3 has 12 amino acids.

As to this clone: Coverage ceases 3 residues before the CDR3 finishes, and the germline J gene fills in the end. The rearrangement joins TRBV19 to TRBJ1-2; 10 bases line up with TRBD1. Per germline, CDR1 LNHDA and CDR2 SQIVND (reference sequence). The CDR3 consists of 15 residues. The DNA read from the CDR3 is TGTGCCAGTAGTTTCCCGGGACAGGGGATTTACGAC. Protein: CASSFPGQGIYD. The complete CDR3 protein is CASSFPGQGIYDYTF.

In regard to this clone: The read ends 3 residues before the CDR3 terminus; that terminus is restored from the germline J gene. The chain has TRBV5-1 and TRBJ1-2; D remains unclear. Germline V gene sequence: CDR1 SGHRS, CDR2 YFSETQ. The V gene lost 0 bases and the J gene lost 6 bases, with 15 bases spanning the gap. CDR3 length: 15 residues. CDR3 DNA (partial): TGCGCCAGCAGCTTGGATGCGGGGAGCCTCCATGGC. Translated, it gives CASSLDAGSLHG. The CDR3 reads in full as CASSLDAGSLHGYTF.

Comments on this clone: The observed sequence ends 3 residues before the CDR3 terminus, with the missing tail filled in from the germline J gene. This chain joins TRBV19 and TRBJ2-4; D ambiguous. The V gene's germline CDR1 is LNHDA and CDR2 SQIVND (reference sequence). The CDR3 length is 17 residues. The CDR3 bases that were read are TGTGCCAGTAGTATAGATGTCCAGACCGGTGCCAACTATGGT. Translated: CASSIDVQTGANYG. The whole CDR3 reads CASSIDVQTGANYGQYF.

Comments on this clone: The read terminates 3 residues before the CDR3 end, so the remaining end is supplied by the germline J gene. The chain has TRBV6-2 or TRBV6-3 and TRBJ1-1, with no clear D. This CDR3 is 14 amino acids long. V gave up 4 bases and J gave up 1 base, with 10 bases separating them. Germline lookup yields CDR1 MNHEY and CDR2 SVGEGT. CDR3 bases read: TGTGCCAGCAGTTGGCGGGGTTCGAACACTGAA. Its protein product is CASSWRGSNTE. The CDR3 reads in full as CASSWRGSNTEAFF.

Details on this clone: The sequence runs out 3 residues before the end of the CDR3; the remainder is reconstructed from the germline J gene. The rearrangement joins TRBV11-2 to TRBJ2-7; TRBD2 agrees at 9 bases. The CDR3 totals 15 residues. CDR1 is SGHAT and CDR2 is FQNNGV in the germline V gene. V was pared by 3 bases and J by 4 bases, with 7 bases of the junction left unmatched. The CDR3 sequence is CASSFGSGGRYEQYF. The part of the CDR3 DNA that was read is TGTGCCAGCAGCTTCGGTAGCGGGGGTAGGTACGAG.

On this clone: The missing CDR3 end, 3 residues past where the read stops, is filled in from the germline J gene. The rearrangement links TRBV11-2 to TRBJ2-1; 7 bases line up with TRBD2. The V segment lost 1 base and the J segment 9 bases; nucleotides outside the gene matches: 6. Germline V gene lookup returns CDR1 SGHAT and CDR2 FQNNGV. CDR3 length: 14 residues. Incomplete CDR3 DNA: TGTGCCAGCAGCTTAGCCAGCGGACTAGGTGAG. It encodes CASSLASGLGE. The whole CDR3 sequence is CASSLASGLGEQFF.

About this clone itself: The observed sequence ends 3 residues before the CDR3 terminus, with the missing tail filled in from the germline J gene. This chain uses TRBV7-6 with TRBJ1-1; 10 nucleotides line up with TRBD1. The CDR3 runs to 14 residues. The J segment lost 6 bases and the V segment lost 5 bases, leaving 6 bases of the junction unmatched. Per germline, CDR1 SGHVS and CDR2 FNYEAQ. The CDR3 spells CASSATGGSSEAFF. CDR3 DNA, as far as it was read: TGTGCCAGCAGCGCGACAGGGGGCAGCTCTGAA.

In the case of this clone: Read coverage stops 3 residues before the CDR3 terminus; the germline J gene supplies the remainder. The chain recombines TRBV5-1 with TRBJ1-1, with D uncertain. This CDR3 is 14 amino acids long. Trimming took off 0 bases at V and 4 bases at J, with 10 bases between the two ends. The germline gives CDR1 SGHRS, CDR2 YFSETQ. Partial CDR3 DNA: TGCGCCAGCAGCTTGGATCGGGCGGGCACTGAA. Protein: CASSLDRAGTE. The whole CDR3 protein reads CASSLDRAGTEAFF.

Concerning this clone: The CDR3 extends 3 residues past the end of the read, so its final part is completed from the germline J gene. The chain joins TRBV6-2 or TRBV6-3 to TRBJ2-7; TRBD2 matches at 11 bases. The CDR3 is made up of 14 amino acids. V was pared by 10 bases and J by 2 bases, with 7 bases of the junction left unmatched. Germline V gives CDR1 MNHEY, CDR2 SVGEGT. The CDR3 loop is CATGPSGGPYEQYF. The sequenced CDR3 bases are TGTGCCACTGGACCTAGCGGGGGGCCCTACGAG.

The DNA read from the CDR3 is TGTGCCAGCAGCGGACAGGGGCTGGAGACG. This codes for CASSGQGLET. The CDR3 as a whole reads CASSGQGLETQYF. The V call is TRBV5-4, the J call TRBJ2-3; 9 nucleotides agree with TRBD1. The read ends 3 residues shy of where the CDR3 ends; the end is completed using the germline J gene. CDR3 size: 13 residues. Per germline, CDR1 SGHNT and CDR2 YYREEE (reference sequence).

Regarding this clone: The DNA ends 3 residues before the CDR3 does, and the rest of the CDR3 is filled in from the germline J gene. The gene calls are TRBV7-9 and TRBJ2-3; no clear D. There are 12 residues in the CDR3. The V gene's germline CDR1 is SEHNR and CDR2 FQNEAQ (reference sequence). V was trimmed by 6 bases and J by 4 bases, leaving 8 bases between them. CDR3 protein: CASSFSSDTQYF. CDR3 bases read: TGTGCCAGCAGTTTTAGCTCAGATACG.

Points on this clone: The read comes to an end 3 residues before the CDR3 does, leaving the germline J gene to fill in the end. The rearrangement links TRBV11-2 to TRBJ2-3; D not resolved. The V gene's germline CDR1 is SGHAT and CDR2 FQNNGV. The V end lost 4 bases, the J end lost 2 bases, and 10 bases lay between the germline ends. This CDR3 has 14 amino acids. The DNA read from the CDR3 is TGTGCCAGCAGCTCCCCGGTCAACACAGATACG. Translated, it gives CASSSPVNTDT. The whole CDR3 region reads CASSSPVNTDTQYF.

Concerning this clone itself: The read falls 3 residues short of the CDR3 end, and the missing part is taken from the germline J gene. The J gene is TRBJ2-5, the V gene TRBV28, with 8 positions matching TRBD1. The CDR3 consists of 17 residues. V trimming: 3 bases; J trimming: 1 base; junction bases outside the gene matches: 10. Looked up from germline, CDR1 is MDHEN and CDR2 is SYDVKM. The CDR3 here is CASSFPRTGLTQETQYF. Partial CDR3 DNA: TGTGCCAGCAGTTTCCCCCGGACAGGGTTGACCCAAGAGACC.

Comments on this clone: Coverage ceases 3 residues before the CDR3 finishes, and the germline J gene fills in the end. The V call is TRBV6-1, the J call TRBJ1-1; 8 nucleotides align to TRBD1. J lost 3 bases, V lost 3 bases, and 3 bases had no gene match. This CDR3 has 14 residues. In germline, CDR1 is MNHNS, CDR2 SASEGT. The CDR3 sequence: CASSDSDRDTEAFF. The DNA read from the CDR3 is TGTGCCAGCAGTGATTCGGACAGGGACACTGAA.

A word on this clone: With the read ending 3 residues before the CDR3 end, the germline J gene is used to fill in that end. The rearrangement links TRBV7-2 to TRBJ2-3; D is unresolved. CDR1 and CDR2 from the germline V gene are SGHTA and FQGNSA. CDR3 length equals 13 residues. CDR3 DNA (partial): TGTGCCAGCAGCTTATCAAGGGTTCAGCCG. This sequence encodes CASSLSRVQP. The full CDR3 is CASSLSRVQPQYF.

With regard to this clone: The read terminates 3 residues ahead of where the CDR3 ends, so the germline J gene completes it. The chain carries TRBV16 and TRBJ1-2; D call uncertain. This CDR3 is 13 amino acids long. Looked up from germline, CDR1 is KGHSY and CDR2 is FQNENV. V lost 0 bases and J lost 5, with 7 bases in between. This CDR3 reads CASSQSTGYGYTF. Partial CDR3 DNA: TGTGCCAGCAGCCAATCGACGGGGTATGGC.

Regarding this clone: The missing CDR3 end, 3 residues past where the read stops, is filled in from the germline J gene. The V call is TRBV18, the J call TRBJ1-4, with D hard to call. The CDR3 has 15 amino acids. The V gene's germline CDR1 is KGHSH and CDR2 LQKENI. The CDR3 spells CASSPRRPPEAPLFF. Incomplete CDR3 DNA: TGTGCCAGCTCTCCTCGGCGGCCTCCAGAAGCACCA.

In regard to this clone: The read ends 3 residues before the CDR3 terminus; that terminus is restored from the germline J gene. The V gene is TRBV6-1, the J gene TRBJ2-2, with a possible D match to TRBD2 (7 bases). The V gene's germline CDR1 is MNHNS and CDR2 SASEGT. The CDR3 spans 14 residues. The CDR3 sequence is CASSEGGGGEKLFF. The sequenced CDR3 bases are TGTGCCAGCAGTGAAGGAGGGGGGGGTGAAAAG.

As for this clone: The read gets to within 3 residues of the CDR3 end, and the germline J gene fills in the rest. The rearrangement links TRBV2 to TRBJ2-1; 8 bases match TRBD1. Germline assignment: CDR1 SNHLY and CDR2 FYNNEI. After removal of 5 bases from V and 1 base from J, the junction contained 4 bases not matched to a gene. The CDR3 runs 15 residues. This CDR3 is CASSKDRESYNEQFF. CDR3 DNA (partial): TGTGCCAGCAGTAAGGACAGGGAGTCCTACAATGAG.

The CDR3 spells CASSTPSGQAYNEQFF. The sequenced part of the CDR3 DNA is TGCGCCAGCAGTACCCCTAGTGGACAGGCCTACAATGAG. The chain uses TRBV5-1 and TRBJ2-1; 7 bases are shared with TRBD1. Sequencing ends 3 residues short of the CDR3 end; the germline J gene provides the rest. The V gene's germline CDR1 is SGHRS and CDR2 YFSETQ. V lost 5 bases to trimming and J lost 2 bases; unmatched junction nucleotides: 10. This CDR3 has 16 amino acids.

Turning to this clone: The read ends 3 residues shy of where the CDR3 ends; the end is completed using the germline J gene. The chain combines TRBV7-3 with TRBJ1-2; 9 nucleotides match TRBD1. This CDR3 region has 17 residues. J lost 4 bases, V lost 1 base, and 10 bases had no gene match. Germline assignment: CDR1 SGHTA and CDR2 FQGTGA. CDR3 sequence reads: CASSLNPGTGSGYGYTF. The covered CDR3 bases are TGTGCCAGCAGCTTAAATCCCGGGACAGGGAGTGGCTATGGC.

Comment on this clone: The missing CDR3 end, 3 residues past where the read stops, is filled in from the germline J gene. This rearrangement joins TRBV7-3 to TRBJ1-1; possible D gene TRBD1, 5 bases. The CDR3 is 12 amino acids. The V gene's germline CDR1 is SGHTA and CDR2 FQGTGA. Trimming stripped 6 bases from V and 5 bases from J, with 10 bases between. CDR3 in amino acids: CASRRQSTEAFF. The part of the CDR3 DNA that was read is TGTGCCAGCAGAAGACAGTCTACTGAA.

As regards this clone: The read gets to within 3 residues of the CDR3 end, and the germline J gene fills in the rest. The rearrangement joins TRBV20-1 to TRBJ1-6, with TRBD1 as a possible D gene (5 bases). V dropped 4 bases and J dropped 10 bases, with 23 bases sitting between them. Per the germline V gene, CDR1 is DFQATT and CDR2 is SNEGSKA (reference sequence). The CDR3 loop spans 16 amino acids. The covered CDR3 bases are TGCAGTGCTACTTACCCCGCGGGACTGATCAGATCACCC. It yields the protein CSATYPAGLIRSP. The whole CDR3 protein is CSATYPAGLIRSPLHF.

The CDR3 bases that were read are TGCGCCAGCAGGTCGCTAGCGGGAGGCTCCACAGATACG. It translates to CASRSLAGGSTDT. Given in full, the CDR3 is CASRSLAGGSTDTQYF. The chain recombines TRBV4-1 with TRBJ2-3; 11 bases map to TRBD2. With the read ending 3 residues before the CDR3 end, the germline J gene is used to fill in that end. The CDR3 consists of 16 residues. Germline V CDR1 and CDR2: MGHRA, YSYEKL. V shed 6 bases, J shed 2 bases, and the junction held 7 bases outside the gene matches.

On this clone: Sequencing ends 3 residues short of the CDR3 end; the germline J gene provides the rest. The V and J genes are TRBV6-2 or TRBV6-3 and TRBJ2-7; TRBD2 matches at 11 bases. The germline CDR1 and CDR2 sequences are MNHEY and SVGEGT. The CDR3 runs 14 residues. The V segment lost 8 bases and the J segment 2 bases; nucleotides outside the gene matches: 5. Partial CDR3 DNA: TGTGCCAGCGTAGGGACTAGCGGAACCTACGAG. It codes for CASVGTSGTYE. The complete CDR3 protein is CASVGTSGTYEQYF.